This TCR beta chain comes out of a study of control samples from healthy donors and cancer patients. V was cut by 7 bases and J by 2 bases, with 12 bases left in between. There are 13 residues in the CDR3. Germline V gives CDR1 SGHRS, CDR2 YFSETQ. Data came from immunoSEQ multiplex PCR; TCRdb stores just in-frame clones and leaves some out. The sample has under 150,000 clones, around nine tenths seen once. V is TRBV5-1 and J is TRBJ1-2; no clear D. The sequence was obtained from a woman aged 70-85 years in good health. Sequenced material: blood. Here the CDR3 reads CASGTDGNYGYTF. DNA of the CDR3: TGCGCCAGCGGCACGGACGGGAACTATGGCTACACCTTC.